These T cell receptor beta chains were read from a single sample in a study of T cell repertoires in cytomegalovirus infection. Antigen specificity for these receptors is unknown. One entry per CDR3 protein, called by TCRdb with MiXCR from the reads. The profile shows about 830,000 distinct CDR3 sequences, approximately 32% of them singletons. This sample comprised cultured CD8+ T cells from PBMCs, obtained from culture after CMV antigen stimulation. The receptors derive from a human donor in good health (CMV status not recorded). Some clones in this sample may be carry-over from other donors' samples. Both conserved end residues are part of each CDR3. D genes are given only for firm matches. The size of a clone is reported for some rows only, either as once, few or many, or as a class for expanded clones.

d_gene: NA; j_gene: TRBJ2-6; abundance: few; v_gene: TRBV7-6; CDR3aa: CASSWASGANVLTF; CDR3nt: TGTGCCAGCAGCTGGGCCTCTGGGGCCAACGTCCTGACTTTC
d_gene: TRBD1; j_gene: TRBJ1-5; abundance: few; v_gene: TRBV20-1; CDR3aa: CSASGTGADQPQHF; CDR3nt: TGCAGTGCTAGTGGGACAGGGGCCGATCAGCCCCAGCATTTT
d_gene: NA; j_gene: TRBJ2-1; abundance: few; v_gene: TRBV7-8; CDR3aa: CASSFTGASAYNEQFF; CDR3nt: TGTGCCAGCAGCTTTACCGGGGCCAGCGCCTACAATGAGCAGTTCTTC
d_gene: TRBD1; j_gene: TRBJ2-5; abundance: few; v_gene: TRBV5-6; CDR3aa: CASSPRGQSLPETQYF; CDR3nt: TGTGCCAGCAGCCCAAGGGGACAGTCTCTTCCAGAGACCCAGTACTTC
d_gene: NA; j_gene: TRBJ2-5; abundance: few; v_gene: TRBV24-1; CDR3aa: CATSDAQFGQFYGGQETQYF; CDR3nt: TGTGCCACCAGTGATGCTCAATTCGGACAGTTCTACGGGGGCCAAGAGACCCAGTACTTC
d_gene: NA; j_gene: TRBJ1-2; abundance: NA; v_gene: TRBV7-9; CDR3aa: CASSSSRRSRDYGYTF; CDR3nt: TGTGCCAGCAGCTCCTCTAGACGGTCGCGGGACTATGGCTACACCTTC
d_gene: NA; j_gene: TRBJ2-7; abundance: few; v_gene: TRBV5-6; CDR3aa: CASSSEGQLYEQYF; CDR3nt: TGTGCCAGCAGCTCGGAGGGACAACTCTACGAGCAGTACTTC
d_gene: NA; j_gene: TRBJ1-2; abundance: NA; v_gene: TRBV5-6; CDR3aa: CASSLRVYGGYTF; CDR3nt: TGTGCCAGCAGCTTGCGAGTATACGGAGGCTACACCTTC
d_gene: NA; j_gene: TRBJ2-6; abundance: once; v_gene: TRBV5-3; CDR3aa: CASSLARSSGANVLTF; CDR3nt: TGTGCCAGCAGCTTGGCACGGTCCTCTGGGGCCAACGTCCTGACTTTC
d_gene: TRBD1; j_gene: TRBJ2-7; abundance: many; v_gene: TRBV7-2; CDR3aa: CASSLARPGQIIYEQYF; CDR3nt: TGTGCCAGCAGCTTAGCGAGACCGGGACAGATTATCTACGAGCAGTACTTC
d_gene: TRBD2; j_gene: TRBJ2-1; abundance: NA; v_gene: TRBV28; CDR3aa: CASAGGNEQFF; CDR3nt: TGTGCCAGTGCGGGGGGTAATGAGCAGTTCTTC
d_gene: NA; j_gene: TRBJ1-3; abundance: few; v_gene: TRBV10-3; CDR3aa: CAIGSNTVMSGNTIYF; CDR3nt: TGTGCCATCGGGAGTAACACGGTAATGTCTGGAAACACCATATATTTT
d_gene: NA; j_gene: TRBJ1-5; abundance: NA; v_gene: TRBV4-2; CDR3aa: CASSQAGIQPQHF; CDR3nt: TGTGCCAGCAGCCAGGCTGGGATTCAGCCCCAGCATTTT
d_gene: NA; j_gene: TRBJ2-2; abundance: NA; v_gene: TRBV20-1; CDR3aa: CSARDFSGRDDPGNTGELFF; CDR3nt: TGCAGTGCTAGAGATTTTAGCGGTAGGGACGACCCAGGTAACACCGGGGAGCTGTTTTTT
d_gene: NA; j_gene: TRBJ1-2; abundance: NA; v_gene: TRBV5-8; CDR3aa: CASSLGRYTF; CDR3nt: TGTGCCAGCAGCTTGGGTCGCTACACCTTC
d_gene: TRBD2; j_gene: TRBJ2-1; abundance: many; v_gene: TRBV12-3/TRBV12-4; CDR3aa: CASSSTSGGTPSYNEQFF; CDR3nt: TGTGCCAGCAGCTCTACTAGCGGGGGGACGCCCTCCTACAATGAGCAGTTCTTC
d_gene: TRBD1; j_gene: TRBJ2-1; abundance: NA; v_gene: TRBV12-3/TRBV12-4; CDR3aa: CASSFLIPDRGVYNEQFF; CDR3nt: TGTGCCAGCAGTTTTCTAATCCCCGACAGGGGGGTGTACAATGAGCAGTTCTTC
d_gene: NA; j_gene: TRBJ1-5; abundance: few; v_gene: TRBV6-5; CDR3aa: CASREATGLSNQPQHF; CDR3nt: TGTGCCAGCAGGGAGGCAACAGGGTTAAGCAATCAGCCCCAGCATTTT
d_gene: NA; j_gene: TRBJ1-5; abundance: few; v_gene: TRBV6-6; CDR3aa: CASANTRLGGNQPQHF; CDR3nt: TGTGCCAGCGCGAATACCCGACTAGGGGGAAATCAGCCCCAGCATTTT
d_gene: TRBD2; j_gene: TRBJ2-1; abundance: once; v_gene: TRBV12-3/TRBV12-4; CDR3aa: CASSDQAGITVKTSYNEQFF; CDR3nt: TGTGCCAGCAGTGACCAAGCGGGGATAACAGTGAAAACCTCCTACAATGAGCAGTTCTTC
d_gene: NA; j_gene: TRBJ2-5; abundance: few; v_gene: TRBV7-7; CDR3aa: CASSLSRGRGVQETQYF; CDR3nt: TGTGCTAGCAGCTTAAGCAGGGGCCGGGGGGTACAAGAGACCCAGTACTTC
d_gene: NA; j_gene: TRBJ2-5; abundance: many; v_gene: TRBV15; CDR3aa: CATSRDLSHQETQYF; CDR3nt: TGTGCCACCAGCAGAGATTTGTCACACCAAGAGACCCAGTACTTC
d_gene: TRBD1; j_gene: TRBJ1-1; abundance: few; v_gene: TRBV5-1; CDR3aa: CASSSGTGETEAFF; CDR3nt: TGCGCCAGCAGCTCCGGGACAGGGGAAACTGAAGCTTTCTTT
d_gene: NA; j_gene: TRBJ2-1; abundance: few; v_gene: TRBV6-6; CDR3aa: CASSSPDQINEQFF; CDR3nt: TGTGCCAGCAGTTCCCCCGACCAGATCAATGAGCAGTTCTTC
d_gene: TRBD1; j_gene: TRBJ1-2; abundance: NA; v_gene: TRBV27; CDR3aa: CASSFGGQIPGNYGYTF; CDR3nt: TGTGCCAGCAGTTTTGGGGGACAGATCCCGGGGAACTATGGCTACACCTTC
d_gene: NA; j_gene: TRBJ2-1; abundance: few; v_gene: TRBV27; CDR3aa: CASSISPNEQFF; CDR3nt: TGTGCCAGCAGCATTTCCCCCAATGAGCAGTTCTTC
d_gene: NA; j_gene: TRBJ1-1; abundance: NA; v_gene: TRBV4-3; CDR3aa: CASSQVGSRTEAFF; CDR3nt: TGCGCCAGCAGCCAAGTGGGGTCTAGGACTGAAGCTTTCTTT
d_gene: NA; j_gene: TRBJ2-3; abundance: few; v_gene: TRBV2; CDR3aa: CASSPDSQRGTDTQYF; CDR3nt: TGTGCCAGCAGCCCCGACAGCCAAAGAGGCACAGATACGCAGTATTTT
d_gene: NA; j_gene: TRBJ1-2; abundance: few; v_gene: TRBV6-1; CDR3aa: CASSEFGQPPYGYTF; CDR3nt: TGTGCCAGCAGTGAATTCGGACAGCCGCCCTATGGCTACACCTTC
d_gene: TRBD2; j_gene: TRBJ2-7; abundance: few; v_gene: TRBV6-2/TRBV6-3; CDR3aa: CASSYPTSGFSYEQYF; CDR3nt: TGTGCCAGCAGTTACCCTACTAGCGGGTTCTCCTACGAGCAGTACTTC
d_gene: NA; j_gene: TRBJ2-1; abundance: many; v_gene: TRBV7-6; CDR3aa: CASSLGDYYNEQFF; CDR3nt: TGTGCCAGCAGCTTAGGCGACTATTACAATGAGCAGTTCTTC
d_gene: NA; j_gene: TRBJ1-3; abundance: NA; v_gene: TRBV2; CDR3aa: CASSPAVFGNTIYF; CDR3nt: TGTGCCAGCAGTCCAGCCGTATTTGGAAACACCATATATTTT